Following are 5 T cell receptor beta chains from one sample sequenced in a study of blood T cell repertoires in COVID-19. Data came from immunoSEQ multiplex PCR; TCRdb stores just in-frame clones and leaves some out. The table records hundreds of thousands of clones, around 90% of them present only once. The sequenced sample consisted of PBMCs or T cells enriched from blood (not recorded which). The receptors shown here come from a young woman with acute COVID-19.

The chain combines TRBV6-5 with TRBJ1-1; a weak D match, TRBD1 (5 bases). Trimming removed 8 bases from V and 7 bases from J, with 20 bases in between. There are 14 residues in the CDR3. Germline V gene data show CDR1 as MNHEY and CDR2 as SVGAGI. CDR3 DNA sequence: TGTGCCAGCGAGTTCGGGGGGTCGGCGTTTGAAGCTTTCTTT. Residues: CASEFGGSAFEAFF.

The chain joins TRBV5-3 to TRBJ1-5, with 11 nucleotides matching TRBD1. TRBV5-3 is recorded as an ORF, its role being uncertain. This CDR3 spans 19 amino acids. Trimming took 4 bases from V and 6 from J; bases not matched to a gene: 18. For the CDR3, the DNA is TGTGCCAGAAGCCGGTGGCGGGACAGGGGGAATCTGGGGCCTCAGCCCCAGCATTTT. The encoded protein is CARSRWRDRGNLGPQPQHF.

This sequence joins TRBV7-9 and TRBJ1-4, with D possibly being TRBD1 (5 bases). Germline CDR1 is SEHNR and CDR2 is FQNEAQ (reference sequence). This CDR3 is 14 amino acids long. The V and J ends lost 5 bases and 8 bases respectively, with 15 bases between them. The CDR3 bases are TGTGCCAGCAGCCCCCGGGGGACGTCAGAAAAACTGTTTTTT. Residues: CASSPRGTSEKLFF.

The chain has TRBV7-9 and TRBJ2-7; perhaps TRBD2 as D (6 bases). Trimming took off 5 bases at V and 2 bases at J, with 7 bases between the two ends. Per the germline V gene, CDR1 is SEHNR and CDR2 is FQNEAQ (reference sequence). CDR3 length equals 12 residues. CDR3 region: CASSPGAYEQYF. In DNA, the CDR3 is TGTGCCAGCAGCCCGGGGGCCTACGAGCAGTACTTC.

V gene TRBV23-1 combines with J gene TRBJ1-4; 7 bases match TRBD1. TRBV23-1 qualifies as an ORF whose function is uncertain. The CDR3 totals 14 residues. Unmatched junction bases numbered 6, after V lost 3 bases and J lost 8 bases. Here the CDR3 reads CASSHRQGGEKLFF. The CDR3 region has the DNA TGCGCCAGCAGTCACCGACAGGGTGGCGAAAAACTGTTTTTT.